This T cell receptor (beta chain) was recorded in a study of T cells after yellow fever vaccination. One entry per CDR3 protein, called by TCRdb with MiXCR from the 5' RACE reads. The repertoire holds some 100,000 distinct CDR3 sequences, about 8.8% seen once, with 16% in the top ten. This clonotype was found a few times. Study results and caveats: Contaminants from the bulk population, in the form of abundant clonotypes, could be found in FACS-sorted repertoires. Weaker, the secondary response had a peak occurring faster, on day 5 versus 15.

CDR1 MNHEY and CDR2 SMNVEV come from the germline V gene (reference sequence). Between the trimmed V and J ends, which lost 0 bases and 13 bases, there was a span of 13 bases. This CDR3 spans 13 amino acids. The source is a young man who received the YFV17D yellow fever vaccine. This material consisted of CD8+ T cells not binding an NS4B(214-222) dextramer, sorted from PBMCs, taken about 2 weeks after the first yellow fever vaccination. J is TRBJ2-1 and V is TRBV27; D may correspond to TRBD1 or TRBD2 (7 bases each). The CDR3 DNA is TGTGCCAGCAGTTTATCGGGGGGGACAGATCAGTTCTTC. Its protein is CASSLSGGTDQFF.